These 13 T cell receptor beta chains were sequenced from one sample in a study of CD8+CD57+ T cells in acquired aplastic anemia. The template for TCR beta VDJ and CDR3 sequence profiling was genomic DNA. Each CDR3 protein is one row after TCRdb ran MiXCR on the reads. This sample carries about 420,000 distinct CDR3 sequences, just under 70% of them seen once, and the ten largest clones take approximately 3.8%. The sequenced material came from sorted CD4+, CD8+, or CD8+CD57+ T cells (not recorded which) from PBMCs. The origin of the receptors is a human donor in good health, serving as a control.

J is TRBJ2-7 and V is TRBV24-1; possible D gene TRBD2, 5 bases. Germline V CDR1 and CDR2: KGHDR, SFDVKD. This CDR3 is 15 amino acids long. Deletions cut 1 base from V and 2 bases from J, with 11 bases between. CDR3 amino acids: CATSDFLGSPYEQYF. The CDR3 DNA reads TGTGCCACCAGTGATTTTTTAGGGAGCCCCTACGAGCAGTACTTC.

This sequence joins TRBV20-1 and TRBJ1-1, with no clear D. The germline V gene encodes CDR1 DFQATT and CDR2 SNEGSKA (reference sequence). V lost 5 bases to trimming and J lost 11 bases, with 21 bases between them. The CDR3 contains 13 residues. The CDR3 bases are TGCAGTGCTGCCAGATTCGGGTCCTCGGGGGCTTTCTTT. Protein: CSAARFGSSGAFF.

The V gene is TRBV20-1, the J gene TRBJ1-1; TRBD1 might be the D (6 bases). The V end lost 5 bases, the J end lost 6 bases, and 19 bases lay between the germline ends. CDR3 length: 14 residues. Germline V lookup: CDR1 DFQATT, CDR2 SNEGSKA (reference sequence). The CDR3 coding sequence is TGCAGTGCTGAGGGGGGGGGGGCAGGGCCTGAAGCTTTCTTT. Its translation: CSAEGGGAGPEAFF.

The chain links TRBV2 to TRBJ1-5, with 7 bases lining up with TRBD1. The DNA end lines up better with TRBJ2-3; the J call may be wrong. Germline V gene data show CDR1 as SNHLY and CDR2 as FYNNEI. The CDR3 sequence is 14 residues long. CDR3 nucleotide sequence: TGTGCCAGTAGTATAGTGACAGGGTATCAGACCCAGTATTTT. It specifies CASSIVTGYQTQYF.

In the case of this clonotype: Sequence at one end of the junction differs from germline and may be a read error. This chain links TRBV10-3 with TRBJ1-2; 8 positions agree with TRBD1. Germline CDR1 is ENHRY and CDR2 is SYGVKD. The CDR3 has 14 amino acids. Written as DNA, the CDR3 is TGTGCCAGCAGTTACAGGACAGGGAACTATGGCTACACCTTC. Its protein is CASSYRTGNYGYTF.

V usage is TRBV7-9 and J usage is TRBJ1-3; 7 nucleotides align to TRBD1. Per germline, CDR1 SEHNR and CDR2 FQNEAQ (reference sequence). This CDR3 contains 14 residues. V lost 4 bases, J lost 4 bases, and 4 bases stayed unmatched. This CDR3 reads CASSSWDSGNTIYF. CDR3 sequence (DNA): TGTGCCAGCAGCTCATGGGACAGCGGAAACACCATATATTTT.

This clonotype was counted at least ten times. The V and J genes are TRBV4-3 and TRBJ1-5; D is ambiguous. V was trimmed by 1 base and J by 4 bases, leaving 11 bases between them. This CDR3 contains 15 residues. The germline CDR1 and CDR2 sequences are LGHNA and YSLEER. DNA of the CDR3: TGCGCCAGCAGCCAAGGTCGGTCGGAGAATCAGCCCCAGCATTTT. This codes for CASSQGRSENQPQHF.

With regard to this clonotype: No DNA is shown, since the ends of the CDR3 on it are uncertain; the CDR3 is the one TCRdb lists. The CDR3 is CASSVSNSPLHFDTF. The chain couples TRBV9 to TRBJ1-2. The CDR3 is 15 amino acids in total, end residues counted. Germline CDR1 and CDR2: SGDLS and YYNGEE.

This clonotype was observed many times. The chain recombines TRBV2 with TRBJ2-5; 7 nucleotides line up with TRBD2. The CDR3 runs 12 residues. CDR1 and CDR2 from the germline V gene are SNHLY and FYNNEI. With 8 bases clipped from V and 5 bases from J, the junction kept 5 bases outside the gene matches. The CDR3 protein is CASGGEGETQYF. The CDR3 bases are TGTGCCAGCGGGGGGGAGGGGGAGACCCAGTACTTC.

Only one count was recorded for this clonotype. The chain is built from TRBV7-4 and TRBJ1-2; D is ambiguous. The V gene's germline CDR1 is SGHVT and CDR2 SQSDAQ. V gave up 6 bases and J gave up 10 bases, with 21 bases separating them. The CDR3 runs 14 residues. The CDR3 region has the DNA TGTGCCAGCAGTCCGACCGGGGTAAGCAATCACTACACCTTC. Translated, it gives CASSPTGVSNHYTF.

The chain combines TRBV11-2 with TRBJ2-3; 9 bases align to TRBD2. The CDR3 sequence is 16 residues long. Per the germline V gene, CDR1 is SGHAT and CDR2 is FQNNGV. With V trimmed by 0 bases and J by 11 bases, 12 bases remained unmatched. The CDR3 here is CASSLESAGGYNEQYF. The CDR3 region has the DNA TGTGCCAGCAGCTTAGAATCGGCGGGGGGGTACAATGAGCAGTATTTT. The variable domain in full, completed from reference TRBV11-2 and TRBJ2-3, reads EAGVAQSPRYKIIEKRQSVAFWCNPISGHATLYWYQQILGQGPKLLIQFQNNGVVDDSQLPKDRFSAERLKGVDSTLKIQPAKLEDSAVYLCASSLESAGGYNEQYFGPGTRLTVL.

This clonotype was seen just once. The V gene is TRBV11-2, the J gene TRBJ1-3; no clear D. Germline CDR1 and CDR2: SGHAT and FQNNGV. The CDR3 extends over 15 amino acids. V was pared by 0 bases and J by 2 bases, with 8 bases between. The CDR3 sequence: CASSLDARPGNTIYF. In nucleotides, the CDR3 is TGTGCCAGCAGCTTAGATGCAAGGCCTGGAAACACCATATATTTT.

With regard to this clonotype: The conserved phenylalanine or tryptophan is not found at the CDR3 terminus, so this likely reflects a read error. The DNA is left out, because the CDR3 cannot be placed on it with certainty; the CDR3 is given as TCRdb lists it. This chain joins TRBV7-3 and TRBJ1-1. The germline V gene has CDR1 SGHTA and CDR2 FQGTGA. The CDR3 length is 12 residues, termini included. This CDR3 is CASSFEQLVVFT.